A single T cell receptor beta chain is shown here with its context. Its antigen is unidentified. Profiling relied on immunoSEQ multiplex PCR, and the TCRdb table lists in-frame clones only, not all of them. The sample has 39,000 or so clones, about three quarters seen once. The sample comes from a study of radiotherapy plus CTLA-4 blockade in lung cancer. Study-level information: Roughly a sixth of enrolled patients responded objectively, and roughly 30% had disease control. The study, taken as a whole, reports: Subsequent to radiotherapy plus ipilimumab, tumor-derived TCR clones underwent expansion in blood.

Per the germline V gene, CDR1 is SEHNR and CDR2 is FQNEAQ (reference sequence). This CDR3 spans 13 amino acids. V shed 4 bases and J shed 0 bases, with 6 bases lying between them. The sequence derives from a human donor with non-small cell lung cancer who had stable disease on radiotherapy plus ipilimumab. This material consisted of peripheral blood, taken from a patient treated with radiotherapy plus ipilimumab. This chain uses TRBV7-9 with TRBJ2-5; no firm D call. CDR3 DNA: TGTGCCAGCAGCTCACCATACCAAGAGACCCAGTACTTC. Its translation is CASSSPYQETQYF.